These 7 T cell receptor beta chains were all obtained from the same sample, sequenced in a study of cytomegalovirus exposure and HLA in healthy donors (dated by TCRdb to between 2016 and 2019). Receptor amplification or capture employed the immunoSEQ multiplex PCR assay. For the multiplex PCR, a mixture combining 60 forward primers for TCR Vbeta segments and 13 reverse primers for TCR Jbeta segments was used. This is the immuneACCESS table as TCRdb keeps it, with only in-frame sequences that have V and J called. A part of the clones is gone; compared with another copy, unresolved V genes explain less than half, and the rest is unexplained. The sample contains roughly 120,000 clones, 75% to 85% of them found a single time. Together, the top ten hold roughly 2% of the sample. The sample comprised PBMCs. The receptor set was obtained from a man between 18 and 29 years old in good health and CMV-seronegative.

As DNA, the CDR3 is TGTGCCAGTAGTCTCACTAGCGGGAGGGCTGATACGCAGTATTTT. It yields the protein CASSLTSGRADTQYF. The V and J genes are TRBV19 and TRBJ2-3; 13 nucleotides align to TRBD2. The CDR3 consists of 15 residues. V lost 5 bases, J lost 6 bases, and 5 bases stayed unmatched. Germline CDR1 reads LNHDA; CDR2 reads SQIVND (reference sequence).

This clone was seen more than once but under ten times. This chain links TRBV6-5 with TRBJ1-6; D is uncertain. The CDR3 runs 16 residues. Germline V gene data show CDR1 as MNHEY and CDR2 as SVGAGI. V was pared by 2 bases and J by 8 bases, with 16 bases between. CDR3 residues: CASSYTPSGVDSPLHF. CDR3 nucleotides: TGTGCCAGCAGTTACACACCAAGCGGGGTCGATTCACCCCTCCACTTT.

The chain recombines TRBV4-1 with TRBJ1-2, with D possibly TRBD1 on 5 matching bases. Germline CDR1 MGHRA, CDR2 YSYEKL. This CDR3 is 15 amino acids long. Trimming took 1 base from V and 4 from J, leaving 13 bases between them. As DNA, the CDR3 is TGCGCCAGCAGCCAAGCCTTGGGGGGATCCTATGGCTACACCTTC. Its protein product is CASSQALGGSYGYTF.

The chain couples TRBV5-4 to TRBJ1-3, with 7 bases identical to TRBD1. The CDR3 contains 15 residues. Germline V gene sequence: CDR1 SGHNT, CDR2 YYREEE (reference sequence). J lost 0 bases, V lost 3 bases, and 3 bases had no gene match. CDR3 region: CASSSGTVSGNTIYF. CDR3 sequence (DNA): TGTGCCAGCAGCTCCGGGACAGTCTCTGGAAACACCATATATTTT.

This rearrangement joins TRBV11-2 to TRBJ2-1, with D possibly being TRBD2 (7 bases). Germline CDR1 is SGHAT and CDR2 is FQNNGV. The CDR3 is made up of 14 amino acids. Trimming stripped 5 bases from V and 9 bases from J, with 17 bases between. The CDR3 spells CASSRTRGGGEQFF. The DNA for the CDR3 is TGTGCCAGCAGCAGAACCAGGGGAGGGGGTGAGCAGTTCTTC. Full variable domain (rest looked up from reference TRBV11-2 and TRBJ2-1): EAGVAQSPRYKIIEKRQSVAFWCNPISGHATLYWYQQILGQGPKLLIQFQNNGVVDDSQLPKDRFSAERLKGVDSTLKIQPAKLEDSAVYLCASSRTRGGGEQFFGPGTRLTVL.

The J gene is TRBJ1-2, the V gene TRBV11-2; D ambiguous. The ends were cut back, 4 bases at V and 7 bases at J, with 13 bases in the middle. Germline-derived CDR1 and CDR2 are SGHAT and FQNNGV. The CDR3 length is 13 residues. This chain's CDR3 is CASSSGASTGYTF. CDR3 in DNA: TGTGCCAGCAGCTCAGGCGCATCGACTGGCTACACCTTC.

This rearrangement joins TRBV5-1 to TRBJ2-3; TRBD2 aligns across 14 bases. Losses at the gene ends were 1 base for V and 1 base for J; bases not matched to a gene: 2. CDR1 SGHRS and CDR2 YFSETQ come from the germline V gene. CDR3 length equals 17 residues. In nucleotides, the CDR3 is TGCGCCAGCAGCTTGAAGACTAGCGGGAGGGGCACAGATACGCAGTATTTT. This translates into CASSLKTSGRGTDTQYF. Using reference TRBV5-1 and TRBJ2-3 for the parts outside the CDR3, the full variable domain is KAGVTQTPRYLIKTRGQQVTLSCSPISGHRSVSWYQQTPGQGLQFLFEYFSETQRNKGNFPGRFSGRQFSNSRSEMNVSTLELGDSALYLCASSLKTSGRGTDTQYFGPGTRLTVL.